The text below deals with one T cell receptor (beta chain). It lacks a known antigen. No much larger clone exists at a distance of one base, and base qualities are not known. These data are taken from a study of OX40 agonist ivuxolimab in advanced cancers. At the level of the whole study: Ivuxolimab, which targeted the costimulatory receptor OX40 (CD134), was an agonistic, fully human IgG2 monoclonal antibody. The paper reports the monotherapy dose-escalation portion (N = 52 patients) of the phase I ivuxolimab trial. Peripheral TCRbeta sequencing was intended to test whether TCR sequence diversity was altered and clonal T-cell expansion was caused by ivuxolimab. Three dose-escalation patients achieved partial responses, one with hepatocellular carcinoma and two with cutaneous melanoma. In the dose-escalation cohort, 75% to 85% of patients were male, and the mean age was around 60 years with a range of about 20 to 80. Patients were allowed to have had prior anti-PD-1, anti-PD-L1 or anti-CTLA-4 therapy, and approximately 40% of the dose-escalation patients had been treated with checkpoint inhibitors. Of the roughly 51 patients in dose escalation, about 19 had hepatocellular carcinoma, some 15 had melanoma, 9 had renal cell carcinoma and 9 had head and neck cancer. Intravenous ivuxolimab was administered to patients every 2 weeks at six dose levels: 0.01, 0.1, 0.3, 1.5, 3 and 10 mg/kg. Results the study describes overall, beyond this receptor: At doses of 0.1 to 3.0 mg/kg, clonal expansion of both CD4+ and CD8+ T cells in blood was seen between baseline and week 6. In the 0.1-3.0 mg/kg groups, partial responders were among the patients with the lowest normalized peripheral clonal expansion, particularly in CD8+ T cells. The antigen specificity of the clonally expanded peripheral T cells was not determined. Low levels of normalized T-cell clonal expansion were also shown by some nonresponding patients. After ivuxolimab, expanded clones were on average more numerous among CD8+ T cells than among CD4+ T cells.

The CDR3 has 14 amino acids, counting the end cysteine and phenylalanine. Of the read, only the CDR3 DNA is kept; its 42 bases are in frame from base 1. A distance of 7 bases separates the germline ends of V and J, which lose 0 bases and 4 bases respectively. The germline V gene provides CDR1 SGDLS and CDR2 YYNGEE. Patients with autoimmune disease history or receiving systemic immunosuppression were excluded from the trial. In every dose cohort, peripheral blood was drawn for TCR sequencing at baseline, cycle 4 day 1, and cycle 7 day 1. Samples were obtained from an open-label, multicenter, first-in-human phase I dose-escalation trial of ivuxolimab. The trial enrolled adults with locally advanced or metastatic head and neck squamous cell, hepatocellular, melanoma or renal cell carcinoma. CD4+ and CD8+ T cells were sorted separately from peripheral blood before TCR sequencing. For sequencing of the TCRbeta CDR3 region, genomic DNA was extracted from the sorted cells. The immunoSEQ Assay was used for sequencing of TCRbeta CDR3 regions. This immuneACCESS table, as held by TCRdb, lists in-frame sequences with V and J called but not all clones. Of the missing ones, under half trace to an unresolved V gene in checked studies; the others have no known cause. A total of some 50,000 clones appear in this sample, approximately 80% of them only once. 2.6% of the sample comes from the top ten.

This sequence originates from an adult with an advanced solid tumor such as melanoma, head and neck, liver or kidney cancer. The sample here was CD4+ or CD8+ T cells sorted from blood, taken in a trial of the OX40 agonist ivuxolimab. The receptor chain draws on TRBV9 and TRBJ2-2; no D gene call is confident. Here the CDR3 is given as CASSVDKGTGELFF. The sequenced DNA: TGTGCCAGCAGCGTAGATAAGGGCACCGGGGAGCTGTTTTTT.